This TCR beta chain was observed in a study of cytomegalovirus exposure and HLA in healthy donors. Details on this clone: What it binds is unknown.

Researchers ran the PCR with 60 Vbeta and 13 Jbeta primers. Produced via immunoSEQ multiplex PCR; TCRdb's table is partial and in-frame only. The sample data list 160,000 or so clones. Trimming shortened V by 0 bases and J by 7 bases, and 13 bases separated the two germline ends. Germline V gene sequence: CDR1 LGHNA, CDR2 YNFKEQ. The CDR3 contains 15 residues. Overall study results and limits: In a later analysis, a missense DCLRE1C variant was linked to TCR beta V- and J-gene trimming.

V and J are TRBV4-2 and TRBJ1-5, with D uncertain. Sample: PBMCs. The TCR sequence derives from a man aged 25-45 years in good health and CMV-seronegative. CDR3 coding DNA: TGTGCCAGCAGCCAAGATAGCGGGAGCCGGCAGCCCCAGCATTTT. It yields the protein CASSQDSGSRQPQHF.